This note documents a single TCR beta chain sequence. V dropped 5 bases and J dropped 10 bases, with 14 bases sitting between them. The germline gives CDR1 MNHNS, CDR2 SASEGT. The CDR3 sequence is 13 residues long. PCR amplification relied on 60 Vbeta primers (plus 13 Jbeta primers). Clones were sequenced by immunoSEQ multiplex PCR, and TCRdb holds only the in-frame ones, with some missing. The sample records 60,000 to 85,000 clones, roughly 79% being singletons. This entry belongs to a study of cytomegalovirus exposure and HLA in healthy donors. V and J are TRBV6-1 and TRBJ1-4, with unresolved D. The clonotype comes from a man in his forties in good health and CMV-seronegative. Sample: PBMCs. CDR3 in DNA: TGTGCCAGCAGTTTTCGGTATGGAGGAAAACTGTTTTTT. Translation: CASSFRYGGKLFF.